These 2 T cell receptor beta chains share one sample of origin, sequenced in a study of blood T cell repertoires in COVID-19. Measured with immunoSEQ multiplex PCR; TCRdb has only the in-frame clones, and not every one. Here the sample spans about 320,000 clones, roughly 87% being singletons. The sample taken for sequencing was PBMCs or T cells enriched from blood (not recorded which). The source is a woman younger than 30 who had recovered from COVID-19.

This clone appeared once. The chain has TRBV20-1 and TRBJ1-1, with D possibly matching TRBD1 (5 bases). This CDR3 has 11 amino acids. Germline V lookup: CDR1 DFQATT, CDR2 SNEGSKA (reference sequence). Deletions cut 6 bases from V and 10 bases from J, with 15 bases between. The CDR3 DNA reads TGCAGTGCGGACCGAACAGGTGCAGCTTTCTTT. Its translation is CSADRTGAAFF.

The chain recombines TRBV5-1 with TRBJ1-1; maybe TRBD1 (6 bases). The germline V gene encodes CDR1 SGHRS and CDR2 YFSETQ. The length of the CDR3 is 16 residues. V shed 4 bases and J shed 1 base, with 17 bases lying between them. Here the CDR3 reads CASSPRTAGENTEAFF. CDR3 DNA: TGCGCCAGCAGCCCCCGGACAGCAGGGGAGAACACTGAAGCTTTCTTT.